This T cell receptor beta chain was captured by sequencing in a study of T cells in Graves' hyperthyroidism and ophthalmopathy. Notes on the study in general: The model made its ophthalmopathy prediction, and onset followed a median roughly six months later.

V shed 5 bases and J shed 5 bases, with 20 bases lying between them. Per germline, CDR1 DFQATT and CDR2 SNEGSKA (reference sequence). CDR3 size: 15 residues. Amplified TCR beta CDR3 regions derived from RNA transcripts. Carried out on the TCR CDR3, a first-round RT-PCR used the HTBI primer set. TCRdb analysed the multiplex PCR reads with MiXCR anew, one entry per CDR3 protein. The repertoire holds fewer than 350,000 distinct CDR3 sequences, with roughly 21% as singletons. Graves' hyperthyroidism was deemed stable given no ophthalmopathy progression within 18 months. This clonotype was seen repeatedly, ten times or more. Antigen: not known.

The clonotype comes from a woman aged 50 to 60 with Graves' hyperthyroidism. V usage is TRBV20-1 and J usage is TRBJ2-3, with D perhaps matching TRBD2 (6 bases). The sequenced sample consisted of blood. In nucleotides, the CDR3 is TGCAGTGCTGGCTCCGGTCCGCGGGGTGGAGATACGCAGTATTTT. Its translation is CSAGSGPRGGDTQYF.